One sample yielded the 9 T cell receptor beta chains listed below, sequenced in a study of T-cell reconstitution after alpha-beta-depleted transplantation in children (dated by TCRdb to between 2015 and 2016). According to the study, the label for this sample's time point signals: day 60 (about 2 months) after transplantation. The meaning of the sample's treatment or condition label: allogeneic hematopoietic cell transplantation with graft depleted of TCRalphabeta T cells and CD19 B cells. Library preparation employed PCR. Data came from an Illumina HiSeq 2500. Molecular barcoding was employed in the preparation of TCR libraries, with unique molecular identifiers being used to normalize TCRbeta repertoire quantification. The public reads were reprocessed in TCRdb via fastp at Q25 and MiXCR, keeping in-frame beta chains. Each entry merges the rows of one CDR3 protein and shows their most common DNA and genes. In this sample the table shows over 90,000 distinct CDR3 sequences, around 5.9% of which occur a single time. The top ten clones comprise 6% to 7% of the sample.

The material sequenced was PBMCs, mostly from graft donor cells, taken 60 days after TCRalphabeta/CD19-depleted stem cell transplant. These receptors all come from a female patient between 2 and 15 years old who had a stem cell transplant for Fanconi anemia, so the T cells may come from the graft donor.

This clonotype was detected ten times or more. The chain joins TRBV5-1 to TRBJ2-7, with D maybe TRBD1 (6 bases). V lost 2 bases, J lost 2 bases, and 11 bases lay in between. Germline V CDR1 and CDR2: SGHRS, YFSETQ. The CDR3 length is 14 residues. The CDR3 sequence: CASSFSGVAYEQYF. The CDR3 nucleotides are TGCGCCAGCAGCTTTTCAGGGGTAGCCTACGAGCAGTACTTC.

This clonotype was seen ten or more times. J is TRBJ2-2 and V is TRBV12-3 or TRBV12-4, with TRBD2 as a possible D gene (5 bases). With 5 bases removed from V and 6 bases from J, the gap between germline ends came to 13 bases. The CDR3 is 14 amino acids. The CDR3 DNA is TGTGCCAGCAGTCGCTGGGAGTATCCCGGGGAGCTGTTTTTT. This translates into CASSRWEYPGELFF.

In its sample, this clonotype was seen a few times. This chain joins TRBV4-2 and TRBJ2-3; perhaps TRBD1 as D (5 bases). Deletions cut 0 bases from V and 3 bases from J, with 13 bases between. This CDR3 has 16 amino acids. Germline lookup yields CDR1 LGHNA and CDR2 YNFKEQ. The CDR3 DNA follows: TGTGCCAGCAGCCAAGATATAGGGGATAGAACAGATACGCAGTATTTT. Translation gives CASSQDIGDRTDTQYF.

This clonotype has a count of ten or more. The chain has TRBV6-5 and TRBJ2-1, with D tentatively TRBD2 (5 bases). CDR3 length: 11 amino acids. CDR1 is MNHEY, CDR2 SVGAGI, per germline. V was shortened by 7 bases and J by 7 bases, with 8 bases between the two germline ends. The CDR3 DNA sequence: TGTGCCAGCATTCAGCGGAATGAGCAGTTCTTC. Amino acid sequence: CASIQRNEQFF.

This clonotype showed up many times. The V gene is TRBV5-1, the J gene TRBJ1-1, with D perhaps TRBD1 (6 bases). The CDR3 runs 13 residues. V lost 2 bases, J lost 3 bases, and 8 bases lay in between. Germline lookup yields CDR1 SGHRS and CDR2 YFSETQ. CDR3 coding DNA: TGCGCCAGCAGCTTTTCAGGGGACACTGAAGCTTTCTTT. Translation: CASSFSGDTEAFF.

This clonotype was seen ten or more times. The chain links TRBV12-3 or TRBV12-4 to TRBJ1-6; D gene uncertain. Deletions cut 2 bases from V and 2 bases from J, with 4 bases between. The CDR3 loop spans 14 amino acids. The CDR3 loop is CASSLTPYNSPLHF. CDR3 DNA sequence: TGTGCCAGCAGTTTAACCCCCTATAATTCACCCCTCCACTTT.

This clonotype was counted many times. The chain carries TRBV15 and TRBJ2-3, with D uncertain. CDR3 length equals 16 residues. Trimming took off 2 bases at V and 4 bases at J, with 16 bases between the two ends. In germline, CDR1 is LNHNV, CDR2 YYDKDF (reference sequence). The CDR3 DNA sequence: TGTGCCACCAGCAGAACCCGGCCCAATTCCGCAGATACGCAGTATTTT. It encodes CATSRTRPNSADTQYF.

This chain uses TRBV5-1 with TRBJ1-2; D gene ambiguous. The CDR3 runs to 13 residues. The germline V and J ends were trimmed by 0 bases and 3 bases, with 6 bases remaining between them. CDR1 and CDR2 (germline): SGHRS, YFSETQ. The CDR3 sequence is CASSLAQHYGYTF. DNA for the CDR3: TGCGCCAGCAGCTTGGCCCAGCACTATGGCTACACCTTC.

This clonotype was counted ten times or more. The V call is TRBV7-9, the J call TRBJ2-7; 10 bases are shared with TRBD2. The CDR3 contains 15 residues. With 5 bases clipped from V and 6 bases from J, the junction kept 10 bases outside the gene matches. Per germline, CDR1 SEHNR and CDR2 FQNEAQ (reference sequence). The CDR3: CASSPSGSPTSEQYF. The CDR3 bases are TGTGCCAGCAGCCCTAGCGGGAGCCCCACCTCCGAGCAGTACTTC.